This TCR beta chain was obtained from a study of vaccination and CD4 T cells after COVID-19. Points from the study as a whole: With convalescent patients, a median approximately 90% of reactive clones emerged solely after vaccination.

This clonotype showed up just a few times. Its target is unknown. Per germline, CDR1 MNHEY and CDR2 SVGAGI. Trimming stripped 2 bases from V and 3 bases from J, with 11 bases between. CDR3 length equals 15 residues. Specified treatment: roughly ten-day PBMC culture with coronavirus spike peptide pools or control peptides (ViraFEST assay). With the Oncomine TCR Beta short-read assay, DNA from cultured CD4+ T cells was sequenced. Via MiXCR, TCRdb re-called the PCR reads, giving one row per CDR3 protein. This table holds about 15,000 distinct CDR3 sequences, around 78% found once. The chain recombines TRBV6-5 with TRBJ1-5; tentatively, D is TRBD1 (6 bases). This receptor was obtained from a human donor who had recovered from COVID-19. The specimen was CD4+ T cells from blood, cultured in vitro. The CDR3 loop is CASSYPDSANQPQHF. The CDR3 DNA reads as TGTGCCAGCAGTTACCCGGACAGCGCCAATCAGCCCCAGCATTTT.